This entry lists 19 T cell receptor beta chains sequenced from one sample in a study of radiotherapy plus CTLA-4 blockade in lung cancer. Clones were read by immunoSEQ multiplex PCR, and TCRdb kept only the in-frame ones, dropping some. The sample contains roughly 40,000 clones, just under 80% of which appear only once. The sample in question was peripheral blood, obtained from a patient treated with radiotherapy plus ipilimumab. These receptors were collected from a human donor with non-small cell lung cancer that progressed on radiotherapy plus ipilimumab.

This clone was found a few times. For the CDR3, the DNA is TGTGCCAGCAGCTCCGTCTATGGCTACACCTTC. It encodes CASSSVYGYTF. This chain joins TRBV5-6 and TRBJ1-2; no clear D gene. CDR3 size: 11 residues. Trimming stripped 3 bases from V and 4 bases from J, with 4 bases between. The germline gives CDR1 SGHDT, CDR2 YYEEEE. The full variable domain, rest sourced from reference TRBV5-6 and TRBJ1-2, is DAGVTQSPTHLIKTRGQQVTLRCSPKSGHDTVSWYQQALGQGPQFIFQYYEEEERQRGNFPDRFSGHQFPNYSSELNVNALLLGDSALYLCASSSVYGYTFGSGTRLTVV.

The CDR3 is CSVNGYSSYEQYF. In DNA form, the CDR3 reads TGCAGCGTTAACGGGTATTCTTCCTACGAGCAGTACTTC. This chain connects TRBV29-1 to TRBJ2-5, with D unclear. The J call is doubtful: the DNA matches TRBJ2-7 better. The CDR3 totals 13 residues. From germline, CDR1 is SQVTM and CDR2 ANQGSEA.

The chain is built from TRBV7-6 and TRBJ2-1, with D perhaps matching TRBD2 (7 bases). This CDR3 has 13 residues. Between the trimmed V and J ends, which lost 2 bases and 8 bases, there was a span of 10 bases. The germline V gene has CDR1 SGHVS and CDR2 FNYEAQ. This chain's CDR3 is CASSLRGGDEQFF. The CDR3 DNA reads as TGTGCCAGCAGCTTAAGGGGGGGGGATGAGCAGTTCTTC.

V is TRBV28 and J is TRBJ1-3, with TRBD1 identical over 7 bases. Germline values: CDR1 MDHEN, CDR2 SYDVKM. This CDR3 has 15 residues. After removal of 5 bases from V and 4 bases from J, the junction contained 8 bases not matched to a gene. The CDR3 spells CASSQGTVEGNTIYF. CDR3 nucleotides: TGTGCCAGCAGTCAGGGGACAGTGGAAGGAAACACCATATATTTT.

The chain couples TRBV6-1 to TRBJ1-2; 7 positions match TRBD1. This CDR3 region has 14 residues. V shed 4 bases and J 6 bases; nucleotides not matched to a gene: 8. The germline CDR1 and CDR2 sequences are MNHNS and SASEGT. The CDR3 DNA sequence: TGTGCCAGCAGTGCTTTGGGGACAGCAGATGGCTACACCTTC. This gives the protein CASSALGTADGYTF.

The genes are TRBV21-1 and TRBJ2-1; the table calls TRBD1, which could not be checked here. TRBV21-1 is flagged as a pseudogene. This CDR3 region has 15 residues. The CDR3 spells CASSKEDRGRDEQFF. The CDR3 coding sequence is TGTGCCAGCAGCAAAGAGGACAGGGGGAGGGATGAGCAGTTCTTC.

J is TRBJ1-5 and V is TRBV6-5; maybe TRBD1 (6 bases). The germline V gene encodes CDR1 MNHEY and CDR2 SVGAGI. The CDR3 extends over 15 amino acids. The V end was cut by 6 bases, the J end by 1 base, with 13 bases between. CDR3 sequence: CASSRTGSSNQPQHF. DNA of the CDR3: TGTGCCAGCAGCAGAACAGGGTCCAGCAATCAGCCCCAGCATTTT.

V gene TRBV14 combines with J gene TRBJ2-6; 7 nucleotides line up with TRBD2. Losses at the gene ends were 2 bases for V and 0 bases for J; bases not matched to a gene: 4. Germline V gene sequence: CDR1 SGHDN, CDR2 FVKESK. CDR3 size: 17 residues. In DNA form, the CDR3 reads TGTGCCAGCAGCCAATACGGGGGGAGCTCTGGGGCCAACGTCCTGACTTTC. This translates into CASSQYGGSSGANVLTF.

The chain employs TRBV5-6 and TRBJ1-6, with TRBD1 identical over 10 bases. Germline CDR1 and CDR2: SGHDT and YYEEEE. The CDR3 sequence is 15 residues long. Trimming cost V 4 bases and J 5 bases; bases outside gene matches: 3. CDR3 bases: TGTGCCAGCAGCCAGACAGGGGGCAATAATTCACCCCTCCACTTT. This sequence encodes CASSQTGGNNSPLHF.

A single count supports this clone. V usage is TRBV4-2 and J usage is TRBJ2-1; 7 positions agree with TRBD2. The germline gives CDR1 LGHNA, CDR2 YNFKEQ. The J segment lost 2 bases and the V segment lost 4 bases, leaving 5 bases of the junction unmatched. This CDR3 spans 15 amino acids. This chain's CDR3 is CASSRGTNPYNEQFF. CDR3 nucleotide sequence: TGTGCCAGCAGCCGAGGGACTAACCCCTACAATGAGCAGTTCTTC.

The chain carries TRBV18 and TRBJ1-1; D gene ambiguous. V was pared by 1 base and J by 1 base, with 13 bases between. Germline V lookup: CDR1 KGHSH, CDR2 LQKENI. The CDR3 has 16 amino acids. The CDR3 nucleotides are TGTGCCAGCTCACCACGGCTTCCGACAACGAACACTGAAGCTTTCTTT. Its protein product is CASSPRLPTTNTEAFF.

The chain is built from TRBV25-1 and TRBJ2-3, with D uncertain. CDR1 MGHDK and CDR2 SYGVNS come from the germline V gene. The CDR3 spans 13 residues. Deletions cut 4 bases from V and 1 base from J, with 6 bases between. The CDR3 sequence is CASSAFGTDTQYF. DNA of the CDR3: TGTGCCAGCAGTGCCTTTGGCACAGATACGCAGTATTTT.

The V gene is TRBV18, the J gene TRBJ2-7; weak D call: TRBD1 (7 bases). Looked up from germline, CDR1 is KGHSH and CDR2 is LQKENI. V gave up 0 bases and J gave up 6 bases, with 12 bases separating them. This CDR3 has 14 amino acids. In DNA, the CDR3 is TGTGCCAGCTCACCACCGCCAGGGGGGTCCGAGCAGTACTTC. As protein: CASSPPPGGSEQYF.

V and J are TRBV27 and TRBJ1-5, with a tentative D call TRBD1 (6 bases). The V and J ends lost 6 bases and 6 bases respectively, with 15 bases between them. The germline gives CDR1 MNHEY, CDR2 SMNVEV (reference sequence). This CDR3 contains 14 residues. The CDR3 DNA follows: TGTGCCAGCAGGCCCACAGGGTTCAGTCAGCCCCAGCATTTT. Its translation: CASRPTGFSQPQHF.

This chain links TRBV4-3 with TRBJ2-3; TRBD2 aligns across 11 bases. Germline V gene sequence: CDR1 LGHNA, CDR2 YSLEER. Germline trimming cut 4 bases from V and 2 bases from J; bases unmatched to any gene: 5. CDR3 length equals 16 residues. The CDR3 protein is CASSPRLAGYTDTQYF. DNA for the CDR3: TGCGCCAGCAGCCCTCGACTAGCGGGGTACACAGATACGCAGTATTTT.

Here the CDR3 reads CASSVGTVHSPLHF. The CDR3 nucleotides are TGTGCCAGCAGCGTAGGGACAGTCCATTCACCCCTCCACTTT. The chain uses TRBV9 and TRBJ1-6; weak D call: TRBD1 (6 bases). The ends were cut back, 0 bases at V and 8 bases at J, with 9 bases in the middle. Germline CDR1 and CDR2: SGDLS and YYNGEE. This CDR3 has 14 amino acids.

CDR3 residues: CASSEAGLDTQYF. The DNA for the CDR3 is TGTGCCAGCAGTGAAGCTGGCTTAGATACGCAGTATTTT. V is TRBV2 and J is TRBJ2-3; D gene uncertain. Between the trimmed V and J ends, which lost 0 bases and 5 bases, there was a span of 6 bases. This CDR3 has 13 residues. Germline lookup yields CDR1 SNHLY and CDR2 FYNNEI. Full variable domain (rest looked up from reference TRBV2 and TRBJ2-3): EPEVTQTPSHQVTQMGQEVILRCVPISNHLYFYWYRQILGQKVEFLVSFYNNEISEKSEIFDDQFSVERPDGSNFTLKIRSTKLEDSAMYFCASSEAGLDTQYFGPGTRLTVL.

The genes are TRBV29-1 and TRBJ1-1; possibly TRBD1 for D (5 bases). With 3 bases removed from V and 1 base from J, the gap between germline ends came to 9 bases. The CDR3 extends over 13 amino acids. Germline-derived CDR1 and CDR2 are SQVTM and ANQGSEA. In nucleotides, the CDR3 is TGCAGCGTTGATCCCCAGGGGAACACTGAAGCTTTCTTT. Translated, it gives CSVDPQGNTEAFF. The full variable domain, in which reference TRBV29-1 and TRBJ1-1 provide the parts outside the CDR3, is SAVISQKPSRDICQRGTSLTIQCQVDSQVTMMFWYRQQPGQSLTLIATANQGSEATYESGFVIDKFPISRPNLTFSTLTVSNMSPEDSSIYLCSVDPQGNTEAFFGQGTRLTVV.

J is TRBJ1-6 and V is TRBV11-2; no definite D call. Germline CDR1 and CDR2: SGHAT and FQNNGV. Trimming took off 0 bases at V and 4 bases at J, with 16 bases between the two ends. This CDR3 has 18 amino acids. In nucleotides, the CDR3 is TGTGCCAGCAGCTTAGACGAGAGGAGGGTGACTTATAATTCACCCCTCCACTTT. This gives the protein CASSLDERRVTYNSPLHF.